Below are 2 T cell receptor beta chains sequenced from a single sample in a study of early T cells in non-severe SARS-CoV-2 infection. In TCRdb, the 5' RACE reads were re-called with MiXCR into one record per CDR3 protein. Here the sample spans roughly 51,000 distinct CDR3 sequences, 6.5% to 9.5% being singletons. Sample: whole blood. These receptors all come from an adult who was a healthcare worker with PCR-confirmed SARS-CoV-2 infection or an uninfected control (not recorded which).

CDR3 protein: CATSRVTAAFHGYTF. The CDR3 DNA reads TGTGCCACCAGCAGAGTTACGGCGGCCTTCCATGGCTACACCTTC. The gene calls are TRBV15 and TRBJ1-2, with D hard to call. CDR1 LNHNV and CDR2 YYDKDF come from the germline V gene (reference sequence). V was trimmed by 1 base and J by 6 bases, leaving 15 bases between them. This CDR3 region has 15 residues.

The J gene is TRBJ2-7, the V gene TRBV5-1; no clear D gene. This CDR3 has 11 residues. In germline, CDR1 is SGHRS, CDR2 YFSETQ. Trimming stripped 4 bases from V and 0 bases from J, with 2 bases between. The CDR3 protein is CASSASYEQYF. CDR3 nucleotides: TGCGCCAGCAGCGCCTCCTACGAGCAGTACTTC. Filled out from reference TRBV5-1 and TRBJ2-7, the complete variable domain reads KAGVTQTPRYLIKTRGQQVTLSCSPISGHRSVSWYQQTPGQGLQFLFEYFSETQRNKGNFPGRFSGRQFSNSRSEMNVSTLELGDSALYLCASSASYEQYFGPGTRLTVT.